What follows are 14 T cell receptor beta chains derived from one specimen sequenced in a study of response to subunit inactivated influenza vaccine. TCRdb itself ran the RT-PCR reads through MiXCR, one entry per CDR3 protein. The sample yields hundreds of thousands of distinct CDR3 sequences, roughly 25% seen once. The sequenced sample was CD4+ T cells sorted from PBMCs, obtained roughly 5 days after vaccination. The receptor source for this set is a man aged 50 or older who received an inactivated influenza vaccine.

This clonotype showed up just a few times. This rearrangement joins TRBV20-1 to TRBJ2-1; no definite D call. Germline assignment: CDR1 DFQATT and CDR2 SNEGSKA (reference sequence). The V and J ends lost 3 bases and 3 bases respectively, with 12 bases between them. The CDR3 is made up of 14 amino acids. The CDR3 loop is CSASDALLYNEQFF. The CDR3 DNA reads TGCAGTGCTAGTGATGCGCTACTCTACAATGAGCAGTTCTTC.

The chain carries TRBV3-1 and TRBJ2-5, with TRBD2 matching 8 bases. In germline, CDR1 is LGHDT, CDR2 YNNKEL (reference sequence). The CDR3 spans 15 residues. Unmatched junction bases numbered 4, after V lost 3 bases and J lost 1 base. In DNA, the CDR3 is TGTGCCAGCAGCCAGCCAACTAGCGGCCAAGAGACCCAGTACTTC. Translating it yields CASSQPTSGQETQYF.

This clonotype occurred a few times. CDR3 coding DNA: TGTGCCAGCAGTCCCCTTGGGAGTAGCACAGATACGCAGTATTTT. As protein: CASSPLGSSTDTQYF. The genes are TRBV28 and TRBJ2-3; the D gene is possibly TRBD2 (5 bases). V lost 5 bases to trimming and J lost 0 bases, with 12 bases between them. CDR1 and CDR2 from the germline V gene are MDHEN and SYDVKM. This CDR3 has 15 amino acids.

The CDR3 is CASSGPRSITDTQYF. CDR3 coding DNA: TGTGCCAGCAGCGGCCCTAGAAGTATTACAGATACGCAGTATTTT. The rearrangement links TRBV7-2 to TRBJ2-3; no clear D gene. The ends were cut back, 5 bases at V and 3 bases at J, with 15 bases in the middle. The germline gives CDR1 SGHTA, CDR2 FQGNSA. The length of the CDR3 is 15 residues. The full variable domain, completed using reference TRBV7-2 and TRBJ2-3, is GAGVSQSPSNKVTEKGKDVELRCDPISGHTALYWYRQSLGQGLEFLIYFQGNSAPDKSGLPSDRFSAERTGGSVSTLTIQRTQQEDSAVYLCASSGPRSITDTQYFGPGTRLTVL.

The V call is TRBV20-1, the J call TRBJ2-1, with 8 positions matching TRBD1. The V and J ends lost 0 bases and 8 bases, in that order; junction bases with no gene match: 9. This CDR3 comprises 15 residues. Germline assignment: CDR1 DFQATT and CDR2 SNEGSKA (reference sequence). The CDR3 loop reads CSARDRRTGLDEQFF. CDR3 DNA sequence: TGCAGTGCTAGAGATCGTAGGACAGGGCTTGATGAGCAGTTCTTC.

This clonotype was seen only a few times. This chain joins TRBV20-1 and TRBJ2-2; 8 nucleotides agree with TRBD2. Germline-derived CDR1 and CDR2 are DFQATT and SNEGSKA (reference sequence). Germline trimming cut 6 bases from V and 0 bases from J; bases unmatched to any gene: 9. The CDR3 is made up of 16 amino acids. The CDR3 DNA reads TGCAGTGCCCCTCGGGGCGGGGGGCCGAACACCGGGGAGCTGTTTTTT. Translating gives CSAPRGGGPNTGELFF.

This clonotype was detected only a few times. V and J are TRBV5-1 and TRBJ2-5; TRBD2 matches 11 bases. Germline assignment: CDR1 SGHRS and CDR2 YFSETQ. After removal of 5 bases from V and 3 bases from J, the junction contained 6 bases not matched to a gene. The CDR3 has 15 residues. CDR3 sequence: CASRLAGAREETQYF. DNA of the CDR3: TGCGCCAGCAGACTAGCGGGGGCCCGAGAAGAGACCCAGTACTTC.

This clonotype was counted a few times. The chain recombines TRBV20-1 with TRBJ2-1; D not certain. This CDR3 spans 15 amino acids. V lost 5 bases and J 1 base, leaving 15 bases between the germline ends. In germline, CDR1 is DFQATT, CDR2 SNEGSKA (reference sequence). The CDR3 is CSADSAVLSYNEQFF. The CDR3 DNA reads as TGCAGTGCTGACTCTGCGGTCTTATCCTACAATGAGCAGTTCTTC.

About this clonotype itself: This could be a read error, since a much larger clone is one nucleotide away. CDR3 in amino acids: CASRAGPSNTVAFF. CDR3 in DNA: TGTGCCAGCAGGGCCGGGCCCTCGAACACTGTAGCTTTCTTT. The chain joins TRBV28 to TRBJ1-1; no clear D. This CDR3 has 14 amino acids. Germline values: CDR1 MDHEN, CDR2 SYDVKM.

The rearrangement joins TRBV7-2 to TRBJ2-7; D uncertain. Germline-derived CDR1 and CDR2 are SGHTA and FQGNSA. V lost 8 bases and J lost 2, with 13 bases in between. This CDR3 comprises 13 residues. The CDR3: CASRMSGTYEQYF. DNA for the CDR3: TGTGCCAGCCGGATGTCTGGGACCTACGAGCAGTACTTC.

This clonotype was found a few times. J is TRBJ2-3 and V is TRBV20-1; 16 nucleotides align to TRBD2. The CDR3 length is 17 residues. Germline V gene data show CDR1 as DFQATT and CDR2 as SNEGSKA (reference sequence). The V gene end was trimmed by 1 base and the J gene end by 1 base; junction bases not matched to a gene: 2. In DNA form, the CDR3 reads TGCAGTGCTAGAGGAGGGACTAGCGGGGGGGGCACAGATACGCAGTATTTT. Amino acid sequence: CSARGGTSGGGTDTQYF.

This chain uses TRBV20-1 with TRBJ2-7; a weak D match, TRBD2 (7 bases). The germline V and J ends were trimmed by 6 bases and 5 bases, with 20 bases remaining between them. Germline loops: CDR1 DFQATT, CDR2 SNEGSKA (reference sequence). There are 14 residues in the CDR3. For the CDR3, the DNA is TGCAGTGCGGCGGGACGGGGGGCGACGAACGAGCAGTACTTC. Its protein product is CSAAGRGATNEQYF.

This clonotype came up a few times. The chain carries TRBV20-1 and TRBJ2-1; TRBD1 matches 8 bases. CDR1 and CDR2 (germline): DFQATT, SNEGSKA (reference sequence). The length of the CDR3 is 15 residues. With V trimmed by 5 bases and J by 0 bases, 6 bases remained unmatched. The CDR3: CSAPGQVFSYNEQFF. CDR3 DNA: TGCAGTGCTCCGGGACAGGTATTCTCCTACAATGAGCAGTTCTTC.

The chain carries TRBV5-1 and TRBJ2-1; 9 positions agree with TRBD2. Trimming cost V 4 bases and J 7 bases; bases outside gene matches: 12. The length of the CDR3 is 16 residues. Germline assignment: CDR1 SGHRS and CDR2 YFSETQ. This CDR3 reads CASSPGGRGGRNEQFF. For the CDR3, the DNA is TGCGCCAGCAGCCCCGGTGGGCGGGGGGGCCGGAATGAGCAGTTCTTC.